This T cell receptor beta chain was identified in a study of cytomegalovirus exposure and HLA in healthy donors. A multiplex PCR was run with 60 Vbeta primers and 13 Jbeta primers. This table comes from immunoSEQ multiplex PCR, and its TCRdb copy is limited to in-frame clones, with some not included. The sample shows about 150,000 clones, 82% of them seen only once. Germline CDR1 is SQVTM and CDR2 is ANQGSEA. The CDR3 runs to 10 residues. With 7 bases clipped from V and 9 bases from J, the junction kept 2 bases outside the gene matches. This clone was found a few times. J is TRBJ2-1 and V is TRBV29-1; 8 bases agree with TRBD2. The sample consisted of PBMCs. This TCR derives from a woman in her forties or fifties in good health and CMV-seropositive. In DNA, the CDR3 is TGCAGCGCGGGGGGGCTTGAGCAGTTCTTC. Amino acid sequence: CSAGGLEQFF.